One and the same sample provided the 3 T cell receptor beta chains below, sequenced in a study of quantifying T cell responses using KT2 cells. Across the study: TCR alpha and beta constant-region primers primed reverse transcription of RNA.

Each cDNA got a UMI-containing oligo ligated at its 3' end. The first PCR ran roughly 4 cycles with an equimolar RC1.1 and RC1.2 beta primer mix. TCRdb passed the UMI-ligation and nested PCR reads through MiXCR, listing each CDR3 protein once. The data show fewer than 50,000 distinct CDR3 sequences, about a sixth seen once. Sequencing was done on a sample of PBMCs spiked with cells of the T cell clone KT2. These receptors originate from a human donor.

J is TRBJ1-5 and V is TRBV4-1, with TRBD1 matching over 8 bases. The germline V gene encodes CDR1 MGHRA and CDR2 YSYEKL. The J segment lost 5 bases and the V segment lost 0 bases, leaving 9 bases of the junction unmatched. The CDR3 runs to 17 residues. The chain's CDR3 is CASSQDFVAGGDQPQHF. The CDR3 DNA is TGCGCCAGCAGCCAAGACTTTGTGGCAGGGGGCGATCAGCCCCAGCATTTT.

CDR3 sequence reads: CASSLVQDNYGYTF. The DNA of the CDR3 is TGCGCCAGCAGCTTGGTACAAGATAACTATGGCTACACCTTC. The chain carries TRBV5-1 and TRBJ1-2; no definite D call. There are 14 residues in the CDR3. The germline V and J ends were trimmed by 0 bases and 1 base, with 7 bases remaining between them. Germline V lookup: CDR1 SGHRS, CDR2 YFSETQ.

This chain uses TRBV29-1 with TRBJ1-2; D is undetermined. The germline gives CDR1 SQVTM, CDR2 ANQGSEA. Trimming removed 0 bases at V and 13 bases at J, with 6 bases between. The CDR3 totals 9 residues. As DNA, the CDR3 is TGCAGCGTTGAAGATCCGCGCACCTTC. Translation gives CSVEDPRTF.